The rows below give T cell receptor beta chains drawn from one sample of a study of cytomegalovirus exposure and HLA in healthy donors. Method: immunoSEQ multiplex PCR; TCRdb's copy keeps in-frame clones and lacks some. In the table there are a few hundred thousand clones, 86% of which are singletons. The source material was PBMCs. The receptors derive from a woman aged 18 to 35 in good health and CMV-seronegative. Each CDR3 is given with its conserved first and last residue. Fields, in order: CDR3 protein, CDR3 length, V gene, clone size, J gene. The listing skips clone size in some rows; elsewhere it reads once, few, many or a size class.

cdr3_aa: CASSLLAGTGELFF; cdr3_length: 14; v_call: TRBV6-6; clone_size: NA; j_call: TRBJ2-2
cdr3_aa: CASSSGQDSYEQYF; cdr3_length: 14; v_call: TRBV2; clone_size: NA; j_call: TRBJ2-7
cdr3_aa: CASSTRGGQPQHF; cdr3_length: 13; v_call: TRBV27; clone_size: NA; j_call: TRBJ1-5
cdr3_aa: CASSSTLEAEAFF; cdr3_length: 13; v_call: TRBV5-1; clone_size: NA; j_call: TRBJ1-1
cdr3_aa: CASSQDRGTYEQYF; cdr3_length: 14; v_call: TRBV6-5; clone_size: NA; j_call: TRBJ2-7
cdr3_aa: CASSEYYSVQDEQFF; cdr3_length: 15; v_call: TRBV25-1; clone_size: NA; j_call: TRBJ2-1
cdr3_aa: CASRRGASSPLHF; cdr3_length: 13; v_call: TRBV6-5; clone_size: few; j_call: TRBJ1-6
cdr3_aa: CASSGTVETYEQYF; cdr3_length: 14; v_call: TRBV25-1; clone_size: NA; j_call: TRBJ2-7
cdr3_aa: CTSSLPLAGEETQYF; cdr3_length: 15; v_call: TRBV1; clone_size: NA; j_call: TRBJ2-5
cdr3_aa: CASSVAGQGVETQYF; cdr3_length: 15; v_call: TRBV9; clone_size: NA; j_call: TRBJ2-5
cdr3_aa: CAVTPLGSSGANVLTF; cdr3_length: 16; v_call: TRBV23-1; clone_size: NA; j_call: TRBJ2-6
cdr3_aa: CASSQDPGRGYTF; cdr3_length: 13; v_call: TRBV4-1; clone_size: NA; j_call: TRBJ1-2
cdr3_aa: CASSFWWRNANEKLFF; cdr3_length: 16; v_call: TRBV28; clone_size: NA; j_call: TRBJ1-4